Below, 27 T cell receptor beta chains from the same sample are listed, as sequenced in a study of shared clonotypes between healthy human individuals. Assay: immunoSEQ multiplex PCR; the TCRdb copy retains only in-frame clones and omits some. This sample has hundreds of thousands of clones; 74% occur once, and the top ten carry more than 1.5%. Sequencing input: memory CD4+ T cells sorted from blood. Subset meaning: CD45RA-negative fraction. Every receptor here comes from a woman in her 30s in good health.

The chain has TRBV7-8 and TRBJ1-1; D ambiguous. Trimming stripped 5 bases from V and 1 base from J, with 11 bases between. The CDR3 runs 14 residues. The germline V gene has CDR1 SGHVS and CDR2 FQNEAQ. The CDR3 protein is CASSQTTANTEAFF. The DNA of the CDR3 is TGTGCCAGCAGCCAAACTACGGCGAACACTGAAGCTTTCTTT. Full variable domain (rest looked up from reference TRBV7-8 and TRBJ1-1): GAGVSQSPRYKVAKRGQDVALRCDPISGHVSLFWYQQALGQGPEFLTYFQNEAQLDKSGLPSDRFFAERPEGSVSTLKIQRTQQEDSAVYLCASSQTTANTEAFFGQGTRLTVV.

This sequence joins TRBV7-2 and TRBJ2-4; no definite D call. Germline lookup yields CDR1 SGHTA and CDR2 FQGNSA. The CDR3 length is 13 residues. Trimming left V 3 bases short and J 8 bases short, with 11 bases between. In DNA form, the CDR3 reads TGTGCCAGCAGCTTGCTATATGGGGACATTCAGTACTTC. Its protein is CASSLLYGDIQYF.

The rearrangement joins TRBV2 to TRBJ2-5; 7 bases are shared with TRBD1. Per germline, CDR1 SNHLY and CDR2 FYNNEI. The ends lost 3 bases at V and 7 bases at J; junction bases unmatched: 5. There are 13 residues in the CDR3. The CDR3 DNA sequence: TGTGCCAGCAGTGAGGGGACAGTCGGGACCCAGTACTTC. Its translation: CASSEGTVGTQYF.

This chain joins TRBV28 and TRBJ2-3, with a tentative D call TRBD2 (5 bases). CDR3 size: 15 residues. Looked up from germline, CDR1 is MDHEN and CDR2 is SYDVKM. Trimming pared 5 bases from V and 3 bases from J, leaving 15 bases between. DNA of the CDR3: TGTGCCAGCAGTCCAGAGGGCTACCAAACAGATACGCAGTATTTT. Translated: CASSPEGYQTDTQYF.

The chain joins TRBV28 to TRBJ2-3; maybe TRBD2 (5 bases). V was clipped by 4 bases and J by 1 base, with 9 bases between them. CDR1 MDHEN and CDR2 SYDVKM come from the germline V gene. This CDR3 comprises 14 residues. This CDR3 is CASSWTGGTDTQYF. The CDR3 DNA sequence: TGTGCCAGCAGTTGGACTGGTGGCACAGATACGCAGTATTTT.

The chain uses TRBV28 and TRBJ1-4, with TRBD1 matching over 7 bases. The CDR3 spans 14 residues. V was clipped by 3 bases and J by 7 bases; unmatched bases: 5. The germline gives CDR1 MDHEN, CDR2 SYDVKM. The CDR3 region is CASSLQGGREKLFF. As DNA, the CDR3 is TGTGCCAGCAGTTTGCAGGGGGGTCGTGAAAAACTGTTTTTT.

This sequence joins TRBV19 and TRBJ2-7, with 8 bases identical to TRBD2. The CDR3 is 15 residues long. CDR1 is LNHDA, CDR2 SQIVND, per germline (reference sequence). V lost 3 bases and J lost 4; bases outside the gene matches: 8. The CDR3 coding sequence is TGTGCCAGTAGTATTCTTTCTAGCGGGCGGTACGAGCAGTACTTC. Translation: CASSILSSGRYEQYF.

The chain links TRBV28 to TRBJ1-3; a possible D gene is TRBD1 (5 bases). There are 16 residues in the CDR3. Trimming pared 3 bases from V and 2 bases from J, leaving 14 bases between. CDR1 and CDR2 from the germline V gene are MDHEN and SYDVKM. CDR3 DNA: TGTGCCAGCAGTTTGCGCCAGGGAGGGCCTGGAAACACCATATATTTT. It encodes CASSLRQGGPGNTIYF. The variable domain in full, with the rest retrieved from reference TRBV28 and TRBJ1-3, is DVKVTQSSRYLVKRTGEKVFLECVQDMDHENMFWYRQDPGLGLRLIYFSYDVKMKEKGDIPEGYSVSREKKERFSLILESASTNQTSMYLCASSLRQGGPGNTIYFGEGSWLTVV.

The V and J genes are TRBV7-2 and TRBJ2-7; D remains ambiguous. The germline V and J ends were trimmed by 7 bases and 3 bases, with 19 bases remaining between them. Germline V lookup: CDR1 SGHTA, CDR2 FQGNSA. The CDR3 covers 15 residues. The CDR3 region has the DNA TGTGCCAGCAACCAAGCCGTTTTCGGGTTCTACGAGCAGTACTTC. This sequence encodes CASNQAVFGFYEQYF.

This clone was observed a few times. Other DNA sequences from this sample encode an identical CDR3 as well. J is TRBJ1-5 and V is TRBV19, with D unclear. There are 15 residues in the CDR3. Trimming stripped 4 bases from V and 1 base from J, with 11 bases between. Germline assignment: CDR1 LNHDA and CDR2 SQIVND (reference sequence). The CDR3 coding sequence is TGTGCCAGTAGTACATGGGGAGGAAGCAATCAGCCCCAGCATTTT. Amino acid sequence: CASSTWGGSNQPQHF.

The rearrangement uses TRBV6-1 and TRBJ1-4; D is undetermined. The CDR3 is 15 amino acids. Germline V lookup: CDR1 MNHNS, CDR2 SASEGT. V was cut by 3 bases and J by 7 bases, with 15 bases left in between. The CDR3 DNA sequence: TGTGCCAGCAGTGAGAGGGCCGAAGGTAGTGAAAAACTGTTTTTT. Encoded protein: CASSERAEGSEKLFF.

There are many counts of this clone. The same CDR3 can be traced to other DNA sequences in this sample. The J gene is TRBJ1-2, the V gene TRBV6-1; unclear D gene. Deletions cut 0 bases from V and 5 bases from J, with 7 bases between. The CDR3 contains 13 residues. Germline V lookup: CDR1 MNHNS, CDR2 SASEGT. The CDR3 here is CASSEAGSYGYTF. As DNA, the CDR3 is TGTGCCAGCAGTGAAGCCGGCAGTTATGGCTACACCTTC.

This clone was recorded a few times. The CDR3 is CASSPKEGSKNEAFF. CDR3 nucleotide sequence: TGTGCCAGCAGCCCGAAGGAGGGGAGTAAGAATGAAGCTTTCTTT. V and J are TRBV27 and TRBJ1-1; D possibly corresponds to TRBD1 (5 bases). CDR1 is MNHEY and CDR2 is SMNVEV in the germline V gene (reference sequence). V lost 6 bases, J lost 7 bases, and 21 bases lay in between. The CDR3 length is 15 residues.

The chain is built from TRBV30 and TRBJ1-2; D gene ambiguous. V was shortened by 4 bases and J by 0 bases, with 12 bases between the two germline ends. The CDR3 loop spans 14 amino acids. Germline V gene lookup returns CDR1 GTSNPN and CDR2 SVGIG (reference sequence). DNA for the CDR3: TGTGCCTGGATCATGACGGGAGCTAACTATGGCTACACCTTC. Translating gives CAWIMTGANYGYTF.

V gene TRBV30 combines with J gene TRBJ1-2; 9 nucleotides align to TRBD1. Germline loops: CDR1 GTSNPN, CDR2 SVGIG (reference sequence). The CDR3 totals 14 residues. V shed 1 base and J 4 bases; nucleotides not matched to a gene: 4. The CDR3 here is CAWSEQQGAYGYTF. The CDR3 DNA follows: TGTGCCTGGAGTGAGCAACAGGGGGCCTATGGCTACACCTTC.

The gene calls are TRBV6-6 and TRBJ1-1; no firm D call. CDR1 and CDR2 (germline): MNHNY, SVGAGI (reference sequence). Trimming removed 5 bases at V and 1 base at J, with 11 bases between. The CDR3 totals 14 residues. DNA for the CDR3: TGTGCCAGCAGTCCGGGCCAGAAGAACACTGAAGCTTTCTTT. Amino acid sequence: CASSPGQKNTEAFF.

The chain links TRBV5-1 to TRBJ2-3; D not resolved. Germline CDR1 is SGHRS and CDR2 is YFSETQ. This CDR3 region has 13 residues. V was cut by 5 bases and J by 4 bases, with 11 bases left in between. CDR3 protein: CASRIGVADTQYF. The CDR3, as DNA: TGCGCCAGCAGGATAGGAGTGGCAGATACGCAGTATTTT.

This rearrangement joins TRBV5-1 to TRBJ2-7; D is unclear. This CDR3 has 17 amino acids. Germline CDR1 and CDR2: SGHRS and YFSETQ. The germline V and J ends were trimmed by 0 bases and 2 bases, with 18 bases remaining between them. In nucleotides, the CDR3 is TGCGCCAGCAGCTTGGGATCTCCAGGTCCGTCCCCCTACGAGCAGTACTTC. This translates into CASSLGSPGPSPYEQYF.

Concerning this clone itself: Additional DNA sequences in this sample encode the identical CDR3. This chain links TRBV2 with TRBJ1-5, with a tentative D call TRBD1 (5 bases). The germline V gene encodes CDR1 SNHLY and CDR2 FYNNEI. Trimming removed 4 bases from V and 2 bases from J, with 9 bases in between. The CDR3 spans 14 residues. CDR3 amino acids: CASSARGGNQPQHF. CDR3 bases: TGTGCCAGCAGTGCGCGAGGGGGCAATCAGCCCCAGCATTTT.

The chain recombines TRBV7-8 with TRBJ1-4; 7 nucleotides align to TRBD1. Germline lookup yields CDR1 SGHVS and CDR2 FQNEAQ. V lost 5 bases, J lost 7 bases, and 16 bases stayed unmatched. This CDR3 is 17 amino acids long. In nucleotides, the CDR3 is TGTGCCAGCAGCCCCCGGGGCCACAGGGGCTCTCGTGAAAAACTGTTTTTT. It encodes CASSPRGHRGSREKLFF.

The gene calls are TRBV5-6 and TRBJ2-2, with D unresolved. This CDR3 spans 17 amino acids. V dropped 4 bases and J dropped 5 bases, with 21 bases sitting between them. Per germline, CDR1 SGHDT and CDR2 YYEEEE. This CDR3 reads CASSHPFSTRGTGELFF. In DNA, the CDR3 is TGTGCCAGCAGCCACCCTTTCTCCACCCGAGGAACCGGGGAGCTGTTTTTT.

V gene TRBV20-1 combines with J gene TRBJ1-2, with D possibly TRBD1 on 5 matching bases. V lost 8 bases and J 3 bases, leaving 7 bases between the germline ends. The germline gives CDR1 DFQATT, CDR2 SNEGSKA (reference sequence). This CDR3 is built from 10 residues. CDR3 nucleotides: TGCAGTCCAGGGCACTATGGCTACACCTTC. This translates into CSPGHYGYTF.

The rearrangement uses TRBV5-6 and TRBJ1-5, with TRBD1 matching over 8 bases. There are 18 residues in the CDR3. Germline V gene data show CDR1 as SGHDT and CDR2 as YYEEEE. J lost 2 bases, V lost 4 bases, and 14 bases had no gene match. This CDR3 reads CASSDWTSGTGGNQPQHF. In nucleotides, the CDR3 is TGTGCCAGCAGCGACTGGACCAGCGGGACAGGTGGCAATCAGCCCCAGCATTTT. The full variable domain, with the rest looked up from reference TRBV5-6 and TRBJ1-5, is DAGVTQSPTHLIKTRGQQVTLRCSPKSGHDTVSWYQQALGQGPQFIFQYYEEEERQRGNFPDRFSGHQFPNYSSELNVNALLLGDSALYLCASSDWTSGTGGNQPQHFGDGTRLSIL.

The genes are TRBV9 and TRBJ2-3; 7 bases match TRBD2. There are 15 residues in the CDR3. Losses at the gene ends were 3 bases for V and 2 bases for J; bases not matched to a gene: 6. CDR1 and CDR2 (germline): SGDLS, YYNGEE. The CDR3 is CASSDFAGVTDTQYF. CDR3 nucleotides: TGTGCCAGCAGCGATTTCGCGGGAGTCACAGATACGCAGTATTTT.

This clone was found once. Other DNA sequences in this sample translate to the same CDR3. The chain is built from TRBV9 and TRBJ2-1; D unclear. CDR3 size: 15 residues. Trimming stripped 0 bases from V and 1 base from J, with 8 bases between. Germline CDR1 SGDLS, CDR2 YYNGEE. For the CDR3, the DNA is TGTGCCAGCAGCGTAGGGTCAGGATCCTACAATGAGCAGTTCTTC. Its translation is CASSVGSGSYNEQFF.

The chain combines TRBV7-8 with TRBJ1-3, with D unclear. Germline assignment: CDR1 SGHVS and CDR2 FQNEAQ. V was shortened by 2 bases and J by 0 bases, with 5 bases between the two germline ends. This CDR3 contains 14 residues. The CDR3 protein is CASSLPGSGNTIYF. CDR3 bases: TGTGCCAGCAGCTTACCAGGCTCTGGAAACACCATATATTTT.

The rearrangement links TRBV19 to TRBJ2-2; D not certain. Germline-derived CDR1 and CDR2 are LNHDA and SQIVND (reference sequence). The CDR3 spans 14 residues. V lost 0 bases to trimming and J lost 5 bases, with 7 bases between them. The CDR3 DNA sequence: TGTGCCAGTAGTATAGAAACCCGAACCGGGGAGCTGTTTTTT. Translation gives CASSIETRTGELFF.